Given below is one T cell receptor beta chain in context. This CDR3 contains 13 residues. Germline V CDR1 and CDR2: MNHEY, SVGAGI. With 0 bases removed from V and 8 bases from J, the gap between germline ends came to 10 bases. The data derive from a study of PD-1 blockade in classical Hodgkin lymphoma. Some clones are missing from TCRdb's copy, which holds only in-frame ones; the method was immunoSEQ multiplex PCR. The sample has around 50,000 clones; roughly 80% are singletons. Time point described: cycle 4 day 1 (C4D1), after around six weeks of nivolumab. Relapses following autologous stem cell transplantation were seen in all patients, with brentuximab vedotin exposure varying.

The rearrangement joins TRBV6-5 to TRBJ1-2; the D is unclear. The source of this sequence is a human donor with classical Hodgkin lymphoma. Here the sequenced sample was peripheral blood mononuclear cells (PBMCs), taken before the fourth cycle of nivolumab. The CDR3 sequence: CASSYSGRGGYTF. The CDR3 nucleotides are TGTGCCAGCAGTTACTCGGGGAGAGGGGGCTACACCTTC.